This TCR beta chain was sequenced during a study of shared clonotypes between healthy human individuals. Generated by immunoSEQ multiplex PCR, the TCRdb table keeps only in-frame clones and is missing some. This table has roughly 400,000 clones, 90% to 97% appearing once. Per germline, CDR1 SGHTA and CDR2 FQGNSA. CDR3 length equals 16 residues. The ends lost 5 bases at V and 2 bases at J; junction bases unmatched: 8. Sequencing was performed on memory CD8+ T cells sorted from blood. As to subset: CD45RO+ cells pooled with CCR7-negative TemRA cells. This sequence joins TRBV7-2 and TRBJ1-5; 8 bases line up with TRBD1. The clonotype was recovered from a man aged 30-40 years in good health. This CDR3 is CASSPGQGHRNQPQHF. The CDR3 DNA is TGTGCCAGCAGCCCCGGACAGGGACATCGCAATCAGCCCCAGCATTTT.